The rows below give T cell receptor beta chains drawn from one sample of a study of lymphopenia after photon versus proton radiotherapy. Using immunoSEQ multiplex PCR, the repertoire was profiled, and TCRdb retains in-frame clones only, with some absent. The top ten hold just under 30% of the sample, which has about 53,000 clones, over 70% seen once. The sequencing used peripheral blood, collected from a patient treated with photon-based radiotherapy. All receptors come from a man aged 50 to 59 with gastric cancer. CDR3s include the opening cysteine and the closing phenylalanine or tryptophan. Fields, in order: V gene, J gene, D gene, clone size, CDR3 DNA, CDR3 protein. D genes are given only for firm matches. Rows may omit the clone size; those that give it use once, few, many or a size class.

TRBV4-2	TRBJ2-7	TRBD1	.	TGTGCCAGCAGCCAAGGGACAGGCGGAACCTACGAGCAGTACTTC	CASSQGTGGTYEQYF
TRBV7-2	TRBJ2-4	TRBD2	.	TGTGCCAGCAGCTCGGGACTAGGGTACAACATTCAGTACTTC	CASSSGLGYNIQYF
TRBV7-6	TRBJ2-1	.	.	TGTGCCAGCAGCTTTAGGCCCGGGACACGAAGTAACAATGAGCAGTTCTTC	CASSFRPGTRSNNEQFF
TRBV28	TRBJ2-7	.	.	TGTGCCAGCTTTGGGCCGTCTAGCTCCTACGAGCAGTACTTC	CASFGPSSSYEQYF
TRBV7-2	TRBJ2-7	TRBD1	once	TGTGCCAGCAGCCACGGGACAGGGGAGCAGTACTTC	CASSHGTGEQYF
TRBV9	TRBJ2-7	TRBD1	.	TGTGCCAGCAGCCCCTCACGAGGACAGGGAATCGAGCAGTACTTC	CASSPSRGQGIEQYF
TRBV4-1	TRBJ2-1	TRBD2	once	TGCGCCAGCAGCCAAGACAGGGGAAGGTCTAGCGGGGTTAACAATGAGCAGTTCTTC	CASSQDRGRSSGVNNEQFF
TRBV7-9	TRBJ2-6	TRBD2	few	TGTGCCAGCAGCGAAGCGGGGGTCGGAGGTCCTGGGGCCAACGTCCTGACTTTC	CASSEAGVGGPGANVLTF
TRBV4-3	TRBJ2-3	TRBD1	.	TGCGCCAGCAGCCCTAGGACAGGGGGGGGCACAGATACGCAGTATTTT	CASSPRTGGGTDTQYF
TRBV27	TRBJ2-7	TRBD1	.	TGTGCCAGCAGCCCCAGGACAGGGGCCCCCGGTCAGTACTTC	CASSPRTGAPGQYF